The clone carrying this T cell receptor beta chain appeared a few times. Its antigen is still unknown. The sample comes from a study of beta chain features in type 1 diabetes. All of the isolated RNA was reverse transcribed, so expressed TCRB transcripts were sequenced. The data were produced by immunoSEQ multiplex PCR, yet TCRdb's version contains in-frame clones alone and is incomplete. The sample consists of 900,000 or so clones, roughly 17% of them appearing once. CDR3 length: 16 residues. V shed 2 bases, J shed 2 bases, and the junction held 6 bases outside the gene matches. From germline, CDR1 is MNHEY and CDR2 SMNVEV (reference sequence). Study-level points and caveats: Over-representation of high TCR-expressing cells was a possible consequence of cDNA sequencing. All four CD4+ subsets of Type 1 diabetes patients contained TCRB CDR3s that were moderately but significantly shorter.

The chain employs TRBV27 and TRBJ2-1, with TRBD2 identical over 7 bases. The TCR originated in a young woman in good health. What was sequenced was naive CD4+ T cells from blood. For the CDR3, the DNA is TGTGCCAGCAGTTTAGCCGGGGGGACTACCTACAATGAGCAGTTCTTC. Encoded protein: CASSLAGGTTYNEQFF.